The clone carrying this TCR beta chain was seen ten or more times. The antigen remains undetermined. This specimen belongs to a study of T-cell reconstitution after alpha-beta-depleted transplantation in children. General study results and limits: About two months after transplant, alpha-beta T cells reportedly came from several hundred expanded graft clones. Surviving recipient T cells and thymic progenitors accounted for the high day-60 TCRbeta diversity observed in some patients.

Germline V gene data show CDR1 as KGHDR and CDR2 as SFDVKD. The CDR3 length is 17 residues. The germline V and J ends were trimmed by 3 bases and 3 bases, with 16 bases remaining between them. Library preparation (for TCRbeta) was performed with unique molecular identifiers. TCRdb re-called the PCR reads with MiXCR, one entry per CDR3 protein. The sample shows approximately 490,000 distinct CDR3 sequences, 10% of them seen only once. The material was PBMCs, obtained before TCRalphabeta/CD19-depleted stem cell transplant. This chain links TRBV24-1 with TRBJ2-2; D may be TRBD1 (6 bases). The receptor was derived from a child aged 2-15 years with inherited bone marrow failure, due to receive a stem cell transplant. The CDR3 protein is CATSDRNRAGHTGELFF. CDR3 DNA: TGTGCCACCAGTGATCGGAACAGGGCTGGTCACACCGGGGAGCTGTTTTTT.